These 10 T cell receptor beta chains were all obtained from the same sample, sequenced in a study of T cell repertoires in cytomegalovirus infection (dated by TCRdb to about 2019). Their cognate antigens are unknown. Sequencer: Illumina HiSeq 1500. The public reads were run again by TCRdb, first through fastp at Q25 and then through MiXCR, and only productive beta chains were kept. All rows with the same CDR3 protein become a single entry with the most common DNA and genes. Recorded for this sample are roughly 920,000 distinct CDR3 sequences; 31% of them occurred a single time. The ten largest account for 13% of the sample. The intended sense of this specimen's treatment or condition label: in vitro stimulation with specific CMV peptide epitopes to enrich CMV-specific T cells. The sequencing here drew on cultured CD8+ T cells from PBMCs, taken from culture after CMV antigen stimulation. The receptors were sampled from a human donor in good health (CMV status not recorded). Some clones in this sample may be carry-over from other donors' samples.

A few counts support this clonotype. This sequence joins TRBV5-8 and TRBJ1-2; no definite D call. V dropped 0 bases and J dropped 8 bases, with 11 bases sitting between them. CDR3 length equals 13 residues. The germline V gene encodes CDR1 SGHTS and CDR2 YDEGEE. CDR3 loop: CASSLAATAGYTF. CDR3 DNA sequence: TGTGCCAGCAGCTTGGCCGCTACGGCCGGCTACACCTTC.

Here the CDR3 DNA reads TGTGCCAGTACCGATCAGTACGGAGGGCAGTACTTC. Translating it yields CASTDQYGGQYF. V is TRBV19 and J is TRBJ2-7; the D gene is possibly TRBD2 (5 bases). From germline, CDR1 is LNHDA and CDR2 SQIVND (reference sequence). The length of the CDR3 is 12 residues. The ends were cut back, 7 bases at V and 9 bases at J, with 16 bases in the middle.

This chain uses TRBV6-6 with TRBJ2-2; 7 positions match TRBD1. The CDR3 length is 14 residues. Germline values: CDR1 MNHNY, CDR2 SVGAGI (reference sequence). Trimming at V came to 2 bases and at J to 7 bases, leaving 4 bases not matched to a gene. The CDR3: CASSYTGTDGELFF. In DNA form, the CDR3 reads TGTGCCAGCAGTTACACTGGGACAGACGGGGAGCTGTTTTTT.

The V gene is TRBV9, the J gene TRBJ2-2; 9 nucleotides agree with TRBD2. The ends lost 1 base at V and 1 base at J; junction bases unmatched: 5. Germline V gene sequence: CDR1 SGDLS, CDR2 YYNGEE. This CDR3 is 17 amino acids long. CDR3 loop: CASSVTGLAMNTGELFF. In DNA, the CDR3 is TGTGCCAGCAGCGTAACAGGACTAGCGATGAACACCGGGGAGCTGTTTTTT.

This clonotype has more than one count but fewer than ten. The chain is built from TRBV27 and TRBJ2-7; no definite D call. CDR3 size: 13 residues. Germline CDR1 MNHEY, CDR2 SMNVEV (reference sequence). Trimming took off 5 bases at V and 5 bases at J, with 13 bases between the two ends. The CDR3 nucleotides read TGTGCCAGCAGTCATGGGCTTATAAACGAGCAGTACTTC. Its protein product is CASSHGLINEQYF.

This clonotype was recorded a few times. This chain uses TRBV20-1 with TRBJ2-7, with 7 bases matching TRBD1. The germline V gene has CDR1 DFQATT and CDR2 SNEGSKA (reference sequence). The CDR3 runs to 12 residues. V trimming: 5 bases; J trimming: 2 bases; junction bases outside the gene matches: 3. The CDR3 loop is CSAEGTAYEQYF. For the CDR3, the DNA is TGCAGTGCTGAAGGGACAGCCTACGAGCAGTACTTC.

In its sample, this clonotype was seen a few times. This chain joins TRBV7-3 and TRBJ2-1; 9 nucleotides agree with TRBD2. The CDR3 extends over 15 amino acids. The V gene end was trimmed by 4 bases and the J gene end by 7 bases; junction bases not matched to a gene: 8. Germline CDR1 and CDR2: SGHTA and FQGTGA. CDR3 amino acids: CASSSGGGARNEQFF. For the CDR3, the DNA is TGTGCCAGCAGCTCGGGCGGGGGGGCCAGGAATGAGCAGTTCTTC.

The table lists this clonotype with many counts. The chain carries TRBV7-9 and TRBJ2-3; the match to TRBD1 covers 10 bases. Germline V gene sequence: CDR1 SEHNR, CDR2 FQNEAQ (reference sequence). Trimming at V came to 3 bases and at J to 6 bases, leaving 6 bases not matched to a gene. The CDR3 has 15 residues. DNA of the CDR3: TGTGCCAGCAGCTTTCGGGACAGGGGTTCCGATACGCAGTATTTT. The encoded protein is CASSFRDRGSDTQYF.

The rearrangement links TRBV11-3 to TRBJ2-2; tentatively, D is TRBD1 or TRBD2 (5 bases each). CDR3 length: 18 amino acids. Between the trimmed V and J ends, which lost 5 bases and 8 bases, there was a span of 27 bases. Germline V CDR1 and CDR2: SGHNT, YENEEA. The CDR3 nucleotides are TGTGCCAGCAGCGCATACCAGAGGGGAAGTATTTTTTCGGGGGAGCTGTTTTTT. Translation gives CASSAYQRGSIFSGELFF.

The gene calls are TRBV9 and TRBJ2-7; D is perhaps TRBD1 or TRBD2 (5 bases each). Trimming left V 4 bases short and J 5 bases short, with 13 bases between. Germline V lookup: CDR1 SGDLS, CDR2 YYNGEE. This CDR3 has 13 amino acids. CDR3 loop: CASSFWDLDEQYV. The CDR3 DNA follows: TGTGCCAGCAGCTTCTGGGACCTGGACGAGCAGTACGTC.